The clone carrying this T cell receptor (beta chain) turned up a few times. The CDR3 contains 12 residues. Trimming pared 7 bases from V and 5 bases from J, leaving 12 bases between. This specimen belongs to a study of early T cells in non-severe SARS-CoV-2 infection. Individual cDNA molecules each received unique molecular identifiers attached to them. TCRdb called the 5' RACE reads again in MiXCR, with one record for every CDR3 protein. The sample comprises approximately 76,000 distinct CDR3 sequences, 9.5% to 13% of which are singletons, and approximately 2.5% rests with the top ten. The TCR was taken from an adult who was a healthcare worker with PCR-confirmed SARS-CoV-2 infection or an uninfected control (not recorded which). This chain links TRBV12-3 or TRBV12-4 with TRBJ2-7; D uncertain. Sequenced: whole blood. The chain's CDR3 is CASTRGADEQYF. The CDR3 bases are TGTGCCAGCACTCGCGGTGCGGACGAGCAGTACTTC.